This is a list of T cell receptor beta chains from one sample in a study of OX40 agonist ivuxolimab in advanced cancers. TCRdb's table, derived via immunoSEQ multiplex PCR, lists solely in-frame clones and lacks some. Among some 85,000 clones listed, nearly 90% were seen once. The specimen comprised CD4+ or CD8+ T cells sorted from blood, sampled in a trial of the OX40 agonist ivuxolimab. The receptors come from an adult with an advanced solid tumor such as melanoma, head and neck, liver or kidney cancer. Both conserved end residues are part of each CDR3. Each record gives: CDR3 protein, CDR3 DNA, V gene, clone size, D gene, J gene. A D gene is named only where the DNA matches it firmly. Some rows mark clone size as missing; the rest say once, few, many or name a class of expanded clone.

CAWRIKGLADYEQYF	TGTGCCTGGAGGATTAAAGGACTAGCGGACTACGAGCAGTACTTC	TRBV30	.	TRBD2	TRBJ2-7
CASSPDPLATNEQFF	TGTGCCAGCAGCCCCGACCCCCTAGCGACCAATGAGCAGTTCTTC	TRBV7-3	.	.	TRBJ2-1
CASSQAGTGKVTFF	TGCGCCAGCAGCCAAGCCGGGACAGGGAAAGTAACTTTCTTT	TRBV4-1	few	TRBD1	TRBJ1-1
CASSPRTSSAGNTIYF	TGTGCCAGCTCACCAAGGACAAGTTCTGCTGGAAACACCATATATTTT	TRBV18	.	.	TRBJ1-3
CASSRAGTSASYEQYF	TGTGCCAGTAGTAGAGCCGGGACTAGCGCCTCCTACGAGCAGTACTTC	TRBV19	.	TRBD2	TRBJ2-7
CASSSDRGYNSPLHF	TGTGCCAGCAGCTCGGACAGGGGCTATAATTCACCCCTCCACTTT	TRBV5-4	.	TRBD1	TRBJ1-6
CASSQEGYTALHF	TGTGCCAGCAGCCAAGAAGGGTATACGGCCCTCCACTTT	TRBV14	few	.	TRBJ1-6
CASSLIGHWPQHF	TGTGCCAGCAGTTTAATCGGGCACTGGCCCCAGCATTTT	TRBV28	.	.	TRBJ1-5
CASNRDSNQPQHF	TGTGCCAGCAACAGGGATAGCAATCAGCCCCAGCATTTT	TRBV6-1	.	.	TRBJ1-5
CASSSRGDYGYTF	TGTGCCAGCAGCTCCAGGGGCGACTATGGCTACACCTTC	TRBV11-2	.	.	TRBJ1-2
CAWSPPDRVGTGQYF	TGTGCCTGGTCCCCTCCGGACAGGGTGGGGACGGGGCAGTACTTC	TRBV30	.	TRBD1	TRBJ2-7
CASSFGGGFQGRADTQYF	TGTGCCAGCAGCTTTGGGGGAGGATTCCAGGGGCGAGCAGATACGCAGTATTTT	TRBV11-3	.	.	TRBJ2-3
CSVEGHETSFYEQYF	TGCAGCGTTGAGGGACACGAGACCTCATTTTACGAGCAGTACTTC	TRBV29-1	.	.	TRBJ2-7
CASSPIGETQYF	TGTGCCAGCAGCCCTATCGGAGAGACCCAGTACTTC	TRBV11-2	.	.	TRBJ2-5
CASSLTGAHQETQYF	TGTGCCAGCAGCTTAACGGGGGCACACCAAGAGACCCAGTACTTC	TRBV7-3	once	.	TRBJ2-5
CASSYGNNQPQHF	TGTGCCAGCAGTTACGGCAACAATCAGCCCCAGCATTTT	TRBV6-5	.	.	TRBJ1-5
CASNRQNQPQHF	TGTGCCAGCAACCGACAGAATCAGCCCCAGCATTTT	TRBV2	.	.	TRBJ1-5
CASSASRTYNEQFF	TGCGCCAGCAGTGCAAGCAGAACCTACAATGAGCAGTTCTTC	TRBV10-1	.	.	TRBJ2-1
CASSPGHLETQYF	TGTGCCTCCTCTCCGGGACATTTGGAGACCCAGTACTTC	TRBV30	.	.	TRBJ2-5
CASSQTGSRFEAFF	TGTGCCAGCAGTCAAACAGGGAGCCGGTTTGAAGCTTTCTTT	TRBV6-1	.	.	TRBJ1-1